This is a list of T cell receptor beta chains from one sample in a study of shared clonotypes between healthy human individuals. The repertoire was sequenced with immunoSEQ multiplex PCR; TCRdb's copy has only in-frame clones and lacks some. The sample lists more than 2 million clones, over 85% occurring once. Material: naive CD8+ T cells from PBMCs. The receptors shown here come from a man younger than 35 in good health. Some clones in this sample may be carry-over from other donors' samples. CDR3s include the opening cysteine and the closing phenylalanine or tryptophan. Fields, in order: V gene, clone size, CDR3 protein. A clone size is listed for some rows: how often the clone was seen (once, few, many), or a class if it is expanded.

TRBV14,NA,CASSQEGGPYNEQFF
TRBV2,NA,CASSEEGAPNYGYTF
TRBV9,NA,CASSVRDGIYGYTF
TRBV9,NA,CASSHGDEQYF
TRBV28,NA,CASSLQGVTGANVLTF
TRBV28,once,CASSQSHSNQPQHF
TRBV18,NA,CASSPPVQREVSGANVLTF
TRBV28,NA,CASSLSTSTPETQYF
TRBV6-1,NA,CASSTLGTGEEAFF
TRBV7-9,NA,CASSGSGTAQGQPQHF
TRBV30,NA,CAWSTAGVINLAKNIQYF
TRBV30,NA,CAWVGSAESTDTQYF
TRBV15,once,CATSRDSFVGQPQHF
TRBV6-6,NA,CASRGGGPYGYTF
TRBV7-9,NA,CASSSGTKSYEQYF
TRBV19,NA,CASTTGQGNTEAFF
TRBV9,NA,CASEKENTGELFF